The source of this T cell receptor (beta chain) is a study of cytomegalovirus exposure and HLA in healthy donors. Whole-study results and caveats: Further analysis was carried out later, and it showed several of the most significant clusters appearing linked to common viral pathogens. Segments of the TCR beta V type were, in most cases, productive about 87% or about 30% of the time in an earlier analysis.

Use of 60 Vbeta and 13 Jbeta primers characterized the PCR. Authors' data handling: An analysis performed later counted 75 million to 80 million unique TCR beta chains (roughly 11 million of them shared). TCRdb's copy holds only in-frame clones and misses some; the assay was immunoSEQ multiplex PCR. Clone size and V and J calls were adopted from that table, with D and trimming inferred from the DNA. The data show 100,000 to 150,000 clones, around 80% seen once. This clone has just a few counts. The target antigen is unknown. CDR1 is SGHTA and CDR2 is FQGNSA in the germline V gene. The CDR3 loop spans 16 amino acids. V gave up 3 bases and J gave up 1 base; unmatched junction bases: 8.

J is TRBJ2-7 and V is TRBV7-2, with TRBD2 identical over 8 bases. The origin of this receptor is a man aged 25 to 40 in good health and CMV-seropositive. The sequenced sample was PBMCs. CDR3 protein: CASSFLSGRFSYEQYF. Here the CDR3 DNA reads TGTGCCAGCAGCTTCCTCAGCGGGAGATTTTCCTACGAGCAGTACTTC.